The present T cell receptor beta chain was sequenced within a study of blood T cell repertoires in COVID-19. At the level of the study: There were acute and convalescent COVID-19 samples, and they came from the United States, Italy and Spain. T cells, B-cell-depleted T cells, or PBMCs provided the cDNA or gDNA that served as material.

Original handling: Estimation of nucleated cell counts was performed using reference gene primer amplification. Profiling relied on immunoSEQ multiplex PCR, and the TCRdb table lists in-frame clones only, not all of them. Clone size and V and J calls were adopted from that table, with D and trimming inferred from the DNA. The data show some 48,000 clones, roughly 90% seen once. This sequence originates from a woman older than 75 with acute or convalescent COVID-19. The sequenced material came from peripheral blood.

The CDR3 spells CASSQGGQGVIMNTEAFF. CDR3 nucleotide sequence: TGTGCCAGCAGCCAAGGGGGGCAGGGGGTTATAATGAACACTGAAGCTTTCTTT. V usage is TRBV3-1 (or the pseudogene TRBV3-2) and J usage is TRBJ1-1; 7 nucleotides match TRBD1. V dropped 1 base and J dropped 0; count of bases not matched to a gene: 11. The CDR3 has 18 residues. The germline V gene has CDR1 LGHDT and CDR2 YNNKEL (reference sequence).